This TCR beta chain is drawn from a study of T-cell reconstitution after alpha-beta-depleted transplantation in children listed by TCRdb under 2016. About the study as a whole: The study quantitatively tracked T-cell immune reconstitution after TCRalphabeta/CD19-depleted allogeneic hematopoietic cell transplantation in children using TCR repertoire profiling.

The germline V gene sets CDR1 to MNHEY and CDR2 to SVGAGI. There are 15 amino acids in the CDR3, from cysteine to phenylalanine inclusive. Just CDR3 DNA is preserved here, 45 bases in frame from base 1. At the junction V is shortened by 4 bases and J by 2 bases; bases outside the gene matches: 5. What the research found in general, with its limitations: The apparently early alphabetaT-cell count recovery about two months after transplant was reportedly dependent on only several hundred rapidly expanded clones derived from non-depleted graft cells. The high TCRbeta diversity at day 60 in some patients was ascribed to recipient T cells and intrathymic progenitors that had survived conditioning. The frequencies of hyperexpanded clones fell over the following months, and after one year, T-cell counts and TCRbeta diversity were mostly attributed to newly produced T cells.

To prepare the library, PCR was applied. These reads were obtained on an Illumina HiSeq 2500. Molecular barcoding was employed in the preparation of TCR libraries, with unique molecular identifiers being used to normalize TCRbeta repertoire quantification. The public reads were reprocessed in TCRdb via fastp at Q25 and MiXCR, keeping in-frame beta chains. All rows with the same CDR3 protein become a single entry with the most common DNA and genes. The table for this sample lists some 350,000 distinct CDR3 sequences; 15% to 20% of them were counted only once. The biggest ten clones account for 35% to 50% of the sample. Reading the label with the study, this specimen's treatment or condition is: allogeneic hematopoietic cell transplantation with graft depleted of TCRalphabeta T cells and CD19 B cells. Transplant recipients were children who received TCRalphabeta/CD19-depleted allogeneic hematopoietic cell grafts.

This clonotype occurred many times. The antigen it recognizes is unknown. Per-base quality was not reported, and no clone a single base away is much larger than it. The sample consisted of PBMCs, mostly from graft donor cells, taken 360 days after TCRalphabeta/CD19-depleted stem cell transplant. The sequence joins TRBV6-5 to TRBJ2-1; TRBD2 fits 7 bases in the junction. The clonotype comes from a male patient aged 2 to 10 who had a stem cell transplant for acute lymphoblastic leukemia, so the T cells may come from the graft donor. Here is the DNA: TGTGCCAGCAGTTTGGGGGACTACGCCTACAATGAGCAGTTCTTC. This sequence encodes CASSLGDYAYNEQFF.